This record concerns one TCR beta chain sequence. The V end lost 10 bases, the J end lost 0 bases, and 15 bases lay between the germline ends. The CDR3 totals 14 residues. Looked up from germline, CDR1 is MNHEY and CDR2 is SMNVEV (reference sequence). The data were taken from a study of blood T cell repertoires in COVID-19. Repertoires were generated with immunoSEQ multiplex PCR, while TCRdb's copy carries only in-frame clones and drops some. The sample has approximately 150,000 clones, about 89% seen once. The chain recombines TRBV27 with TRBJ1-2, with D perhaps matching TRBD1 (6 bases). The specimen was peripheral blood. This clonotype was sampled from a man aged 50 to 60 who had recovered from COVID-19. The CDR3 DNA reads TGTGCCACCCTCAACAGGGATTCTAACTATGGCTACACCTTC. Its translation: CATLNRDSNYGYTF.